One and the same sample provided the 32 T cell receptor beta chains below, sequenced in a study of blood T cell repertoires in COVID-19. The data were produced by immunoSEQ multiplex PCR, yet TCRdb's version contains in-frame clones alone and is incomplete. The sample yields about 210,000 clones, around 82% seen once. Sequenced: peripheral blood. Every receptor here comes from a woman between 40 and 50 years old with active or convalescent COVID-19.

This chain links TRBV28 with TRBJ1-2; TRBD1 matches at 8 bases. After removal of 9 bases from V and 4 bases from J, the junction contained 10 bases not matched to a gene. CDR3 length: 14 residues. The germline gives CDR1 MDHEN, CDR2 SYDVKM. The CDR3: CASEQGQGSYGYTF. The DNA for the CDR3 is TGTGCCAGTGAACAAGGACAGGGAAGCTATGGCTACACCTTC.

CDR3 in DNA: TGTGCCTGGGTACAGGGGTTTAACATGAACACTGAAGCTTTCTTT. Its translation is CAWVQGFNMNTEAFF. This chain links TRBV30 with TRBJ1-1; 7 bases align to TRBD1. The CDR3 extends over 15 amino acids. The germline V gene has CDR1 GTSNPN and CDR2 SVGIG (reference sequence). Trimming removed 5 bases from V and 0 bases from J; junction bases left unmatched: 9. Drawing the rest from reference TRBV30 and TRBJ1-1, the complete variable domain is SQTIHQWPATLVQPVGSPLSLECTVEGTSNPNLYWYRQAAGRGLQLLFYSVGIGQISSEVPQNLSASRPQDRQFILSSKKLLLSDSGFYLCAWVQGFNMNTEAFFGQGTRLTVV.

This chain links TRBV5-1 with TRBJ2-5; 11 bases are shared with TRBD2. J gave up 2 bases and V 0 bases, and 6 bases lay outside the gene matches. In germline, CDR1 is SGHRS, CDR2 YFSETQ. The CDR3 contains 17 residues. The DNA for the CDR3 is TGCGCCAGCAGCTTGGATCCCCTAGCGGGGGGACAAGAGACCCAGTACTTC. This gives the protein CASSLDPLAGGQETQYF.

The rearrangement uses TRBV11-3 and TRBJ1-1; D is uncertain. The CDR3 loop spans 13 amino acids. V dropped 5 bases and J dropped 3 bases, with 10 bases sitting between them. Germline assignment: CDR1 SGHNT and CDR2 YENEEA. The CDR3: CASSVSGYTEAFF. In DNA form, the CDR3 reads TGTGCCAGCAGCGTCTCTGGCTACACTGAAGCTTTCTTT.

The chain joins TRBV6-5 to TRBJ2-7, with TRBD1 identical over 7 bases. The CDR3 has 16 residues. The germline CDR1 and CDR2 sequences are MNHEY and SVGAGI. Germline trimming cut 0 bases from V and 2 bases from J; bases unmatched to any gene: 7. The CDR3 DNA reads as TGTGCCAGCAGTTACTCCATTTACAGGGGTCCCTACGAGCAGTACTTC. Translation: CASSYSIYRGPYEQYF.

The chain employs TRBV4-2 and TRBJ2-2, with TRBD2 matching over 7 bases. The germline V gene encodes CDR1 LGHNA and CDR2 YNFKEQ. This CDR3 has 16 amino acids. V lost 1 base to trimming and J lost 3 bases; unmatched junction nucleotides: 5. CDR3 bases: TGTGCCAGCAGCCAAGGAGTGGGGGGGGACACCGGGGAGCTGTTTTTT. This codes for CASSQGVGGDTGELFF.

The CDR3 DNA reads TGTGCCAGCACCGCAGGTAGGGGAGGAAATCAGCCCCAGCATTTT. The encoded protein is CASTAGRGGNQPQHF. This chain connects TRBV28 to TRBJ1-5; TRBD1 might be the D (5 bases). Trimming removed 7 bases at V and 4 bases at J, with 17 bases between. In germline, CDR1 is MDHEN, CDR2 SYDVKM. The CDR3 is 15 residues long.

The genes are TRBV5-6 and TRBJ1-1, with no clear D. V was pared by 2 bases and J by 1 base, with 12 bases between. This CDR3 region has 15 residues. Germline values: CDR1 SGHDT, CDR2 YYEEEE. As DNA, the CDR3 is TGTGCCAGCAGCTTCCCCATGAGTGAGAACACTGAAGCTTTCTTT. Translated, it gives CASSFPMSENTEAFF.

In the case of this clone: A junction end diverges from the germline sequence, so it may reflect a read error. V and J are TRBV14 and TRBJ1-6; 7 bases agree with TRBD1. The CDR3 is made up of 16 amino acids. Germline values: CDR1 SGHDN, CDR2 FVKESK. The CDR3 sequence is CASSKDRAAYNSPLHF. Here the CDR3 DNA reads TGTGCCAGCAGCAAAGACAGGGCAGCGTATAATTCACCCCTCCACTTT.

J is TRBJ2-6 and V is TRBV19; tentatively, D is TRBD1 (6 bases). The V and J ends lost 4 bases and 3 bases respectively, with 10 bases between them. There are 15 residues in the CDR3. The germline V gene encodes CDR1 LNHDA and CDR2 SQIVND (reference sequence). DNA for the CDR3: TGTGCCAGTAGTAGTCAGGGGTTTGGGGCCAACGTCCTGACTTTC. Translation: CASSSQGFGANVLTF.

The chain links TRBV24-1 to TRBJ1-2; D may be TRBD1 (6 bases). In germline, CDR1 is KGHDR, CDR2 SFDVKD. The V end was cut by 1 base, the J end by 4 bases, with 9 bases between. CDR3 length: 14 amino acids. In DNA, the CDR3 is TGTGCCACCAGTGATTTCCCGGACAGCTATGGCTACACCTTC. The encoded protein is CATSDFPDSYGYTF.

This clone was observed once. The chain uses TRBV9 and TRBJ2-3; 9 bases are a match to TRBD2. There are 15 residues in the CDR3. Losses at the gene ends were 3 bases for V and 5 bases for J; bases not matched to a gene: 7. Germline CDR1 reads SGDLS; CDR2 reads YYNGEE. Written as DNA, the CDR3 is TGTGCCAGCAGCGCCTTAGCGGGAGTGGTAGATACGCAGTATTTT. It specifies CASSALAGVVDTQYF. Combining the CDR3 with reference TRBV9 and TRBJ2-3 gives the whole variable domain DSGVTQTPKHLITATGQRVTLRCSPRSGDLSVYWYQQSLDQGLQFLIQYYNGEERAKGNILERFSAQQFPDLHSELNLSSLELGDSALYFCASSALAGVVDTQYFGPGTRLTVL.

The chain recombines TRBV11-2 with TRBJ1-2; possible D gene TRBD1, 6 bases. The CDR3 length is 15 residues. Germline V lookup: CDR1 SGHAT, CDR2 FQNNGV. Trimming shortened V by 6 bases and J by 6 bases, and 20 bases separated the two germline ends. The CDR3 reads CASSEGRDRSDGYTF. CDR3 sequence (DNA): TGTGCCAGCAGTGAGGGGAGAGACAGGTCGGATGGCTACACCTTC.

The chain has TRBV28 and TRBJ1-6; weak D call: TRBD1 (5 bases). With 7 bases removed from V and 0 bases from J, the gap between germline ends came to 19 bases. The germline CDR1 and CDR2 sequences are MDHEN and SYDVKM. The CDR3 consists of 18 residues. This CDR3 is CASNSGQGLFSYNSPLHF. The DNA for the CDR3 is TGTGCCAGCAACTCAGGGCAGGGTCTGTTCTCCTATAATTCACCCCTCCACTTT. Together with reference TRBV28 and TRBJ1-6, the CDR3 gives the full variable domain: DVKVTQSSRYLVKRTGEKVFLECVQDMDHENMFWYRQDPGLGLRLIYFSYDVKMKEKGDIPEGYSVSREKKERFSLILESASTNQTSMYLCASNSGQGLFSYNSPLHFGNGTRLTVT.

The J gene is TRBJ2-3, the V gene TRBV18; 7 nucleotides line up with TRBD2. The CDR3 has 19 amino acids. The germline V gene has CDR1 KGHSH and CDR2 LQKENI. V was pared by 6 bases and J by 0 bases, with 18 bases of the junction left unmatched. The CDR3 coding sequence is TGTGCCAGCTCCCTTCGAACTCTTACTAGCGTCCCTAGCACAGATACGCAGTATTTT. Translating it yields CASSLRTLTSVPSTDTQYF.

The chain uses TRBV5-1 and TRBJ2-3, with TRBD2 identical over 9 bases. Germline V gene data show CDR1 as SGHRS and CDR2 as YFSETQ. The CDR3 runs 16 residues. Trimming took 2 bases from V and 0 from J; bases not matched to a gene: 4. The CDR3 spells CASSLGLASSTDTQYF. DNA of the CDR3: TGCGCCAGCAGCTTAGGACTAGCGAGCAGCACAGATACGCAGTATTTT.

The chain joins TRBV3-1 (or the pseudogene TRBV3-2) to TRBJ1-2, with D maybe TRBD1 (5 bases). The CDR3 is made up of 13 amino acids. Per germline, CDR1 LGHDT and CDR2 YNNKEL (reference sequence). Trimming removed 4 bases from V and 7 bases from J, with 13 bases in between. CDR3: CASSRRGGGGYTF. CDR3 in DNA: TGTGCCAGCAGCCGACGGGGCGGGGGTGGCTACACCTTC.

The rearrangement links TRBV6-2 or TRBV6-3 to TRBJ1-5, with 7 bases fitting TRBD1. Germline CDR1 and CDR2: MNHEY and SVGEGT. After removal of 4 bases from V and 7 bases from J, the junction contained 7 bases not matched to a gene. CDR3 length equals 14 residues. The CDR3 region has the DNA TGTGCCAGCAGTTTCCGACAGGGCGGGCAGCCCCAGCATTTT. This gives the protein CASSFRQGGQPQHF.

V is TRBV7-8 and J is TRBJ2-7, with TRBD1 matching over 8 bases. Losses at the gene ends were 2 bases for V and 0 bases for J; bases not matched to a gene: 6. Germline CDR1 SGHVS, CDR2 FQNEAQ. The CDR3 is 16 amino acids. The CDR3 reads CASSLMGQVFSYEQYF. The DNA of the CDR3 is TGTGCCAGCAGCTTAATGGGACAGGTTTTCTCCTACGAGCAGTACTTC.

This chain connects TRBV7-2 to TRBJ2-2; the D gene is possibly TRBD2 (7 bases). CDR1 SGHTA and CDR2 FQGNSA come from the germline V gene. This CDR3 region has 16 residues. Trimming removed 5 bases at V and 7 bases at J, with 20 bases between. The DNA for the CDR3 is TGTGCCAGCAGCCTGTGGGCGGGGGCGACAGGCGGGGAGCTGTTTTTT. Translation: CASSLWAGATGGELFF.

The chain employs TRBV27 and TRBJ2-7; 14 positions agree with TRBD2. The V gene end was trimmed by 4 bases and the J gene end by 5 bases; junction bases not matched to a gene: 7. Germline V gives CDR1 MNHEY, CDR2 SMNVEV (reference sequence). CDR3 length equals 16 residues. CDR3 in DNA: TGTGCCAGCAGTTCACCTGGGACTAGCGGGGGAAACGAGCAGTACTTC. It translates to CASSSPGTSGGNEQYF.

V usage is TRBV4-3 and J usage is TRBJ2-5, with D hard to call. CDR3 size: 13 residues. Germline assignment: CDR1 LGHNA and CDR2 YSLEER. Trimming stripped 4 bases from V and 1 base from J, with 7 bases between. CDR3: CASSPEFQETQYF. Written as DNA, the CDR3 is TGCGCCAGCAGCCCTGAGTTCCAAGAGACCCAGTACTTC.

The V gene is TRBV15, the J gene TRBJ1-5; TRBD1 agrees at 9 bases. V shed 2 bases, J shed 7 bases, and the junction held 6 bases outside the gene matches. The CDR3 has 15 amino acids. Germline V gene sequence: CDR1 LNHNV, CDR2 YYDKDF (reference sequence). The CDR3 here is CATSRRTGEGQPQHF. For the CDR3, the DNA is TGTGCCACCAGCAGACGGACAGGGGAAGGACAGCCCCAGCATTTT.

The chain has TRBV9 and TRBJ2-1, with 10 positions matching TRBD1. This CDR3 region has 16 residues. Trimming removed 3 bases from V and 4 bases from J; junction bases left unmatched: 7. The germline gives CDR1 SGDLS, CDR2 YYNGEE. Written as DNA, the CDR3 is TGTGCCAGCAGCGCCCCTGAGGGACAGGGGTACAATGAGCAGTTCTTC. Translation gives CASSAPEGQGYNEQFF.

The V call is TRBV12-5, the J call TRBJ1-3, with 7 positions matching TRBD1. Trimming at V came to 6 bases and at J to 8 bases, leaving 7 bases not matched to a gene. The CDR3 loop spans 13 amino acids. Germline V lookup: CDR1 LGHNT, CDR2 FRNRAP. Here the CDR3 DNA reads TGTGCTAGTGGCTCCTCTCAGGGGGACACCATATATTTT. Encoded protein: CASGSSQGDTIYF.

The chain employs TRBV7-2 and TRBJ2-7; D is perhaps TRBD2 (6 bases). The CDR3 consists of 14 residues. The V and J ends lost 1 base and 2 bases respectively, with 9 bases between them. Per germline, CDR1 SGHTA and CDR2 FQGNSA. The CDR3 nucleotides are TGTGCCAGCAGCTTAGGCGGCGGGACCTACGAGCAGTACTTC. It encodes CASSLGGGTYEQYF.

Points on this clone: The sample has other DNA sequences that encode this CDR3 too. The chain employs TRBV12-3 or TRBV12-4 and TRBJ1-2; D is undetermined. The CDR3 has 13 amino acids. V lost 4 bases and J 2 bases, leaving 8 bases between the germline ends. The CDR3 coding sequence is TGTGCCAGCAGTTACGGAGGGAACTATGGCTACACCTTC. Translating it yields CASSYGGNYGYTF.

The chain combines TRBV19 with TRBJ2-1, with 7 positions matching TRBD2. After removal of 2 bases from V and 1 base from J, the junction contained 2 bases not matched to a gene. The germline V gene has CDR1 LNHDA and CDR2 SQIVND (reference sequence). The CDR3 is 15 residues long. CDR3 protein: CASSIIAGSYNEQFF. The CDR3 coding sequence is TGTGCCAGTAGTATAATAGCGGGTTCCTACAATGAGCAGTTCTTC.

The gene calls are TRBV19 and TRBJ2-1; 11 bases map to TRBD1. The germline V gene has CDR1 LNHDA and CDR2 SQIVND (reference sequence). The junction had 1 base not matched to a gene; V was cut back by 5 bases and J by 4 bases. The length of the CDR3 is 14 residues. CDR3 protein: CASSRDRGYNEQFF. The CDR3 DNA sequence: TGTGCCAGTAGTCGGGACAGGGGGTACAATGAGCAGTTCTTC.

This clone has a single count. The chain carries TRBV27 and TRBJ2-2; 7 bases line up with TRBD1. Germline values: CDR1 MNHEY, CDR2 SMNVEV (reference sequence). The CDR3 spans 17 residues. J lost 0 bases, V lost 6 bases, and 10 bases had no gene match. As DNA, the CDR3 is TGTGCCAGCAGCCTCGCGAGACAGGGAGCGAACACCGGGGAGCTGTTTTTT. Protein: CASSLARQGANTGELFF.

In nucleotides, the CDR3 is TGTGCCAGCACCCCGGGACTAGCGGGAGTTGAGCAGTTCTTC. Translation gives CASTPGLAGVEQFF. The chain carries TRBV6-5 and TRBJ2-1, with TRBD2 matching over 14 bases. From germline, CDR1 is MNHEY and CDR2 SVGAGI. V trimming: 7 bases; J trimming: 9 bases; junction bases outside the gene matches: 5. The CDR3 runs to 14 residues.

CDR3 coding DNA: TGTGCCAGCAGCTTAGCGACGGGTGAAAAACTGTTTTTT. It yields the protein CASSLATGEKLFF. This chain connects TRBV7-2 to TRBJ1-4; no reliable D call. This CDR3 comprises 13 residues. The germline V gene encodes CDR1 SGHTA and CDR2 FQGNSA. The V gene lost 0 bases and the J gene lost 7 bases, with 6 bases spanning the gap.